This section outlines one TCR beta chain sequence together with its context. This entry comes from a study of blood T cell repertoires in COVID-19. Study-level information: The study drew acute and convalescent COVID-19 samples from the United States, Italy and Spain.

Generated by immunoSEQ multiplex PCR, the TCRdb table keeps only in-frame clones and is missing some. The data contain over 85,000 clones, 70% to 85% of them singletons. V shed 1 base and J 6 bases; nucleotides not matched to a gene: 2. Germline assignment: CDR1 LGHDT and CDR2 YNNKEL (reference sequence). The CDR3 spans 15 residues. This chain links TRBV3-1 (or the pseudogene TRBV3-2) with TRBJ2-1; 11 nucleotides agree with TRBD2. Material: peripheral blood. The TCR originated in a man in his fifties or sixties with active or convalescent COVID-19. In DNA, the CDR3 is TGTGCCAGCAGCCAAGGTGGGACTAGCGGCAATGAGCAGTTCTTC. Translating it yields CASSQGGTSGNEQFF.